This TCR beta chain was obtained from a study of T cell responses to AZD1222 COVID-19 vaccine. Whole-study results and caveats: Compared with day 0, the breadth and depth of the Spike-specific TCR repertoire rose significantly after two doses of AZD1222.

Sequencing was performed with immunoSEQ multiplex PCR; in TCRdb, only in-frame clones are kept and a portion is missing. The sample carries 93,000 or so clones, 88% recorded once. Comments on this clone: Its antigen is as yet unknown.

The V end was cut by 2 bases, the J end by 8 bases, with 13 bases between. This CDR3 has 14 amino acids. CDR1 is SGHRS, CDR2 YFSETQ, per germline. The sequence was obtained from an adult in good health. The input for sequencing was peripheral blood, taken on day 0 of AZD1222 vaccination. The chain has TRBV5-1 and TRBJ1-4; weak D call: TRBD1 (6 bases). CDR3 bases: TGCGCCAGCAGCTTACGGGGGGGCGGCGAAAAACTGTTTTTT. Residues: CASSLRGGGEKLFF.